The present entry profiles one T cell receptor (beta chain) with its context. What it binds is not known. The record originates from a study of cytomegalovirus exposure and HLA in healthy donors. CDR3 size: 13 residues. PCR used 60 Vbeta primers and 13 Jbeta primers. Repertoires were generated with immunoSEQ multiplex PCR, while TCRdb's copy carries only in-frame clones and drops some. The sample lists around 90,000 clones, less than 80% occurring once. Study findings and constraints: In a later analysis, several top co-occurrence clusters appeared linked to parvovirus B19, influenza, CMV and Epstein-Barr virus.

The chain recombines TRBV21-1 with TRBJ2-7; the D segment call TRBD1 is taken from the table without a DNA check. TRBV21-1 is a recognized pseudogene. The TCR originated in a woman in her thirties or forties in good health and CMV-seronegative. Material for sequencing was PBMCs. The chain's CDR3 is CASIGHGHYEQYF. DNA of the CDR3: TGTGCCAGCATCGGACACGGTCACTACGAGCAGTACTTC.